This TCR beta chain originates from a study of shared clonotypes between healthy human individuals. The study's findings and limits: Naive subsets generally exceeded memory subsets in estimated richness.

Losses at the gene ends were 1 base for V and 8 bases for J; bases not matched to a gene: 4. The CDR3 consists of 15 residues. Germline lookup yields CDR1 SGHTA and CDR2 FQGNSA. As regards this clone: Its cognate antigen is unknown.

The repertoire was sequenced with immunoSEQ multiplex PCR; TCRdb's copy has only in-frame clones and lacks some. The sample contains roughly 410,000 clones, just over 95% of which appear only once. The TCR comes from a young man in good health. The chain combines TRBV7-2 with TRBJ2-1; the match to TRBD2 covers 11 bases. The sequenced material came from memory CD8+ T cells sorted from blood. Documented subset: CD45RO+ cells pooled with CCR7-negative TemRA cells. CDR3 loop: CASSLGLAGLYEQFF. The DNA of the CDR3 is TGTGCCAGCAGCTTAGGACTAGCGGGACTCTATGAGCAGTTCTTC.